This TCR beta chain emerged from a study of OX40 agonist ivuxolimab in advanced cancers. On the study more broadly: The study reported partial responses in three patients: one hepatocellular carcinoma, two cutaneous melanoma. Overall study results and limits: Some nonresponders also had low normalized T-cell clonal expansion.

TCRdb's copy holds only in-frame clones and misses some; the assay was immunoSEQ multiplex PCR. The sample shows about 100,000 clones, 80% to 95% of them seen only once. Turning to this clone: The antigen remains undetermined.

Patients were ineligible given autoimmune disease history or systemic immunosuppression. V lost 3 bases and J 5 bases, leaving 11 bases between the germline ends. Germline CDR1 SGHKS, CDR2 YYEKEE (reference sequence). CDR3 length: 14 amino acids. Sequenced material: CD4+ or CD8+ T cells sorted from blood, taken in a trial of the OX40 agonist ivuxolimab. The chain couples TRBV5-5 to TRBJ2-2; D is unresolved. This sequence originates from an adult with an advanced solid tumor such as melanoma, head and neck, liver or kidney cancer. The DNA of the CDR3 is TGTGCCAGCAGCTCACTTACTGGGACCGGGGAGCTGTTTTTT. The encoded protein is CASSSLTGTGELFF.